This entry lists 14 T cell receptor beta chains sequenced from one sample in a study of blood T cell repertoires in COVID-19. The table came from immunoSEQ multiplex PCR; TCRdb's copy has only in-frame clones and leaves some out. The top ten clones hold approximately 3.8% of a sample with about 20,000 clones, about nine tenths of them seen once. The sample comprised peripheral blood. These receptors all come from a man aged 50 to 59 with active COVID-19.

The CDR3 is CASSAPGQGAYEQFF. The DNA of the CDR3 is TGTGCCAGTAGTGCGCCGGGACAGGGGGCCTATGAGCAGTTCTTC. This chain joins TRBV19 and TRBJ2-1; TRBD1 agrees at 12 bases. Germline assignment: CDR1 LNHDA and CDR2 SQIVND (reference sequence). The CDR3 extends over 15 amino acids. Trimming cost V 5 bases and J 8 bases; bases outside gene matches: 7.

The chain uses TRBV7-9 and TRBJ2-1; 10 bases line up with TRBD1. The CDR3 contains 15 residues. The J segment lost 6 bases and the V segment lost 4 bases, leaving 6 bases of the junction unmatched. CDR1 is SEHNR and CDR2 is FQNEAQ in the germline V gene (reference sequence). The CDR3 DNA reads TGTGCCAGCAGCTACGGACAGGGGGAGTTCAATGAGCAGTTCTTC. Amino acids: CASSYGQGEFNEQFF.

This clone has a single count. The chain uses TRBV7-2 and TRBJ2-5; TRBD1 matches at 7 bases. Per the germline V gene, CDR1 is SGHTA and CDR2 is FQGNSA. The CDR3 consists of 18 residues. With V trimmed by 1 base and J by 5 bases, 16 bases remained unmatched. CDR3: CASSLEGTVNDGRETQYF. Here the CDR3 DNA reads TGTGCCAGCAGCTTAGAAGGGACAGTAAACGACGGGCGGGAGACCCAGTACTTC.

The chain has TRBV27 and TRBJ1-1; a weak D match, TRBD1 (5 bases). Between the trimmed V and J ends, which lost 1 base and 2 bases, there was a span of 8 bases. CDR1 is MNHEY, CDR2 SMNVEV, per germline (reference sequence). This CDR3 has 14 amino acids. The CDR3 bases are TGTGCCAGCAGTTTATGGGGCTCAAACACTGAAGCTTTCTTT. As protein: CASSLWGSNTEAFF.

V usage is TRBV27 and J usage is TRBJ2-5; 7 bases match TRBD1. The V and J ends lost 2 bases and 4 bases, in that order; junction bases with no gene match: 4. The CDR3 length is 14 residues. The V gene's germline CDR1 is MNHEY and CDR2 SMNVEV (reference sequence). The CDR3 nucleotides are TGTGCCAGCAGTTTAGACAGGGCCGGAGAGACCCAGTACTTC. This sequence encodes CASSLDRAGETQYF.

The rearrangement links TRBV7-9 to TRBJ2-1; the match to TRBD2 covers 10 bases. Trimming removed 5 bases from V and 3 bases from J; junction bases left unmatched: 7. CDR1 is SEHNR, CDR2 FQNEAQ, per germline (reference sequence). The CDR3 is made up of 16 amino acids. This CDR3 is CASSPQSGGGYNEQFF. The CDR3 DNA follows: TGTGCCAGCAGCCCCCAAAGCGGGGGGGGCTACAATGAGCAGTTCTTC.

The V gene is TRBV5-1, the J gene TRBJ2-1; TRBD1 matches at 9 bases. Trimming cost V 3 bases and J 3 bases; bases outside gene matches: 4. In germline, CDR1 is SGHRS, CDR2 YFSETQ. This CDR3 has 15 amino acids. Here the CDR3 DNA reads TGCGCCAGCAGCTCGGGGACAGGGATCTACAATGAGCAGTTCTTC. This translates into CASSSGTGIYNEQFF.

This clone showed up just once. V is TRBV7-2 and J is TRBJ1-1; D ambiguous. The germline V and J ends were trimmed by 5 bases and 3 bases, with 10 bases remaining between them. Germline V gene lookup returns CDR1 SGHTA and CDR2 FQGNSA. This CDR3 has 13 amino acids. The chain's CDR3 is CASSQKVDTEAFF. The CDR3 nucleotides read TGTGCCAGCAGCCAGAAAGTTGACACTGAAGCTTTCTTT.

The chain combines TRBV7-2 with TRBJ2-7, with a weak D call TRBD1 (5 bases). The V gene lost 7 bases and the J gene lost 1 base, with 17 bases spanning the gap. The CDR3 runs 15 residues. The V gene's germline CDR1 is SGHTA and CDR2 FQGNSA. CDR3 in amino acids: CASIDFRQSSYEQYF. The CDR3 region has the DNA TGTGCCAGCATAGATTTTCGACAGTCATCCTACGAGCAGTACTTC.

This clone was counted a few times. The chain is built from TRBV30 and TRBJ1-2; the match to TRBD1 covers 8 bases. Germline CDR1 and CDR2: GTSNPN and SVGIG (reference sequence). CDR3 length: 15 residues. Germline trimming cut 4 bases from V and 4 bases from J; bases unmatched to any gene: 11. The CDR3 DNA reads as TGTGCCTGGATCGCGAGGGCAGGGGGCCTCTATGGCTACACCTTC. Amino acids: CAWIARAGGLYGYTF.

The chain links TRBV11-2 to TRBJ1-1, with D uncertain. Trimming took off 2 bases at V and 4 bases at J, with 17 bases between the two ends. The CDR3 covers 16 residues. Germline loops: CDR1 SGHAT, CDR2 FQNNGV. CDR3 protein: CASSLSFAGRSTEAFF. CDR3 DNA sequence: TGTGCCAGCAGCTTAAGTTTTGCGGGCCGAAGCACTGAAGCTTTCTTT.

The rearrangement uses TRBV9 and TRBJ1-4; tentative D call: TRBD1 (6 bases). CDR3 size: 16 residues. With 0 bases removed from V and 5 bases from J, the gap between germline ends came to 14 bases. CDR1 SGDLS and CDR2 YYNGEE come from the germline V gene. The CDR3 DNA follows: TGTGCCAGCAGCGTAGACGGGGGGCACGGCAATGAAAAACTGTTTTTT. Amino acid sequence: CASSVDGGHGNEKLFF.

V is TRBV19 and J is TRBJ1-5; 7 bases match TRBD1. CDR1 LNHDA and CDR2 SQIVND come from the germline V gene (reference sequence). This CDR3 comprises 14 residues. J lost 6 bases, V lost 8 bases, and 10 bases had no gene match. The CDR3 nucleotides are TGTGCCAGTCGTGACAGGGAGGTTCGTCAGCCCCAGCATTTT. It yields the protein CASRDREVRQPQHF. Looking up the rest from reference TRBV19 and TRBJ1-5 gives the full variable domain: DGGITQSPKYLFRKEGQNVTLSCEQNLNHDAMYWYRQDPGQGLRLIYYSQIVNDFQKGDIAEGYSVSREKKESFPLTVTSAQKNPTAFYLCASRDREVRQPQHFGDGTRLSIL.

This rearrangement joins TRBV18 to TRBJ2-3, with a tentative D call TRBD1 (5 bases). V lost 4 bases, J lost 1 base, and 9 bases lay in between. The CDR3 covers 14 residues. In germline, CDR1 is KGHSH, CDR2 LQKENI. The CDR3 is CASSQLTGTDTQYF. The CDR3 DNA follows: TGTGCCAGCTCACAACTGACAGGCACAGATACGCAGTATTTT.